The 18 T cell receptor beta chains given below trace back to one sample, sequenced in a study of PD-L1 blockade in urothelial cancer. TCRdb keeps only in-frame clones here, not all; method: immunoSEQ multiplex PCR. The sample shows approximately 56,000 clones, 85% of them seen only once. Noted time point: pretreatment peripheral blood. Sequencing used PBMCs, obtained around atezolizumab (anti-PD-L1) treatment. The receptors were gathered from a man in his 70s with urothelial cancer.

The chain joins TRBV6-1 to TRBJ1-2; 9 bases are a match to TRBD1. Germline V gene lookup returns CDR1 MNHNS and CDR2 SASEGT. The CDR3 contains 14 residues. J was trimmed by 8 bases and V by 3 bases; bases with no gene match: 7. CDR3 residues: CASSDRQGEGGYTF. DNA for the CDR3: TGTGCCAGCAGTGACCGACAGGGGGAGGGAGGCTACACCTTC.

This chain uses TRBV2 with TRBJ1-1; D unclear. The CDR3 contains 11 residues. Germline CDR1 and CDR2: SNHLY and FYNNEI. Trimming removed 2 bases at V and 8 bases at J, with 6 bases between. CDR3 region: CASSERGEAFF. The CDR3 bases are TGTGCCAGCAGTGAAAGAGGGGAAGCTTTCTTT. The full variable domain, completed using reference TRBV2 and TRBJ1-1, is EPEVTQTPSHQVTQMGQEVILRCVPISNHLYFYWYRQILGQKVEFLVSFYNNEISEKSEIFDDQFSVERPDGSNFTLKIRSTKLEDSAMYFCASSERGEAFFGQGTRLTVV.

This clone has just one count. The chain is built from TRBV29-1 and TRBJ2-7, with a tentative D call TRBD2 (7 bases). The length of the CDR3 is 13 residues. From germline, CDR1 is SQVTM and CDR2 ANQGSEA. V lost 5 bases to trimming and J lost 2 bases, with 13 bases between them. The CDR3 reads CSVRGGGAYEQYF. DNA of the CDR3: TGCAGCGTTAGGGGAGGGGGGGCCTACGAGCAGTACTTC.

The genes are TRBV29-1 and TRBJ1-1; tentative D call: TRBD1 (6 bases). The CDR3 extends over 13 amino acids. The germline V gene encodes CDR1 SQVTM and CDR2 ANQGSEA. V was pared by 6 bases and J by 0 bases, with 11 bases between. CDR3 sequence (DNA): TGCAGCGTACAGGGTATAATGAACACTGAAGCTTTCTTT. Translating gives CSVQGIMNTEAFF.

This chain joins TRBV19 and TRBJ1-1; D may be TRBD1 (5 bases). There are 14 residues in the CDR3. The V and J ends lost 6 bases and 4 bases respectively, with 15 bases between them. Germline CDR1 and CDR2: LNHDA and SQIVND (reference sequence). The CDR3 region has the DNA TGTGCCAGTAGCCTCGCCGCGGGGGGCACTGAAGCTTTCTTT. Translated, it gives CASSLAAGGTEAFF. Using reference TRBV19 and TRBJ1-1 for the parts outside the CDR3, the full variable domain is DGGITQSPKYLFRKEGQNVTLSCEQNLNHDAMYWYRQDPGQGLRLIYYSQIVNDFQKGDIAEGYSVSREKKESFPLTVTSAQKNPTAFYLCASSLAAGGTEAFFGQGTRLTVV.

The CDR3 reads CASSLGQRTGELFF. Here the CDR3 DNA reads TGTGCCAGCAGCCTAGGTCAACGCACCGGGGAGCTGTTTTTT. The V and J genes are TRBV12-1 and TRBJ2-2; the table's D call of TRBD2 was not tested on the DNA. TRBV12-1 is flagged as a pseudogene. The CDR3 spans 14 residues.

The chain is built from TRBV27 and TRBJ1-1; TRBD1 agrees at 7 bases. The CDR3 contains 13 residues. V was pared by 4 bases and J by 3 bases, with 2 bases of the junction left unmatched. Germline V gene sequence: CDR1 MNHEY, CDR2 SMNVEV (reference sequence). CDR3 loop: CASSWQGDTEAFF. In DNA form, the CDR3 reads TGTGCCAGCAGTTGGCAGGGGGACACTGAAGCTTTCTTT.

The chain is built from TRBV5-4 and TRBJ2-4, with D maybe TRBD2 (5 bases). The CDR3 extends over 12 amino acids. The germline V gene has CDR1 SGHNT and CDR2 YYREEE (reference sequence). V was clipped by 0 bases and J by 7 bases, with 5 bases between them. CDR3 protein: CASSLGGNIQYF. As DNA, the CDR3 is TGTGCCAGCAGCTTGGGCGGGAACATTCAGTACTTC.

The chain couples TRBV9 to TRBJ1-1; D might be TRBD1 (6 bases). Trimming left V 4 bases short and J 7 bases short, with 11 bases between. Germline CDR1 reads SGDLS; CDR2 reads YYNGEE. The CDR3 totals 12 residues. This chain's CDR3 is CASSLPRGEAFF. CDR3 sequence (DNA): TGTGCCAGCAGCCTCCCCAGGGGTGAAGCTTTCTTT.

The chain has TRBV27 and TRBJ1-1; 9 bases fit TRBD1. The germline gives CDR1 MNHEY, CDR2 SMNVEV (reference sequence). The V and J ends lost 5 bases and 7 bases, in that order; junction bases with no gene match: 8. There are 14 residues in the CDR3. CDR3 DNA: TGTGCCAGCAGTCCGGACAGGGGAACGAGTGAAGCTTTCTTT. Translated, it gives CASSPDRGTSEAFF.

This clone was seen only a few times. The V gene is TRBV5-1, the J gene TRBJ2-3; 9 nucleotides agree with TRBD2. This CDR3 region has 15 residues. The V gene end was trimmed by 2 bases and the J gene end by 4 bases; junction bases not matched to a gene: 5. CDR1 is SGHRS, CDR2 YFSETQ, per germline. CDR3 protein: CASSFSGRSPDTQYF. The CDR3 DNA sequence: TGCGCCAGCAGCTTTAGCGGGAGAAGCCCAGATACGCAGTATTTT.

The rearrangement joins TRBV4-1 to TRBJ2-5; D perhaps matches TRBD1 (6 bases). Germline CDR1 reads MGHRA; CDR2 reads YSYEKL. V lost 0 bases, J lost 5 bases, and 19 bases lay in between. The CDR3 loop spans 17 amino acids. The CDR3 DNA follows: TGCGCCAGCAGCCAAGATGCCGCCGAACAGGGTGGGGAGACCCAGTACTTC. This sequence encodes CASSQDAAEQGGETQYF.

The chain recombines TRBV5-4 with TRBJ2-1, with TRBD2 matching 8 bases. The CDR3 covers 16 residues. The V gene end was trimmed by 0 bases and the J gene end by 3 bases; junction bases not matched to a gene: 5. Looked up from germline, CDR1 is SGHNT and CDR2 is YYREEE (reference sequence). As DNA, the CDR3 is TGTGCCAGCAGCTTGGGGGGTAGCGGGATCTACAATGAGCAGTTCTTC. Translated: CASSLGGSGIYNEQFF.

The chain uses TRBV2 and TRBJ1-1, with no clear D. CDR3 length equals 15 residues. Per the germline V gene, CDR1 is SNHLY and CDR2 is FYNNEI. V gave up 1 base and J gave up 1 base, with 10 bases separating them. CDR3 in DNA: TGTGCCAGCAGTGAAGAGACACAAGCGAACACTGAAGCTTTCTTT. It yields the protein CASSEETQANTEAFF.

In regard to this clone: Germline is not matched at one junction end, which may reflect a read error. J is TRBJ2-7 and V is TRBV6-1, with 10 bases identical to TRBD2. This CDR3 spans 15 amino acids. CDR1 is MNHNS and CDR2 is SASEGT in the germline V gene. The CDR3 here is CASSEGLADAYEQYF. DNA for the CDR3: TGTGCCAGCAGCGAAGGACTAGCGGACGCCTACGAGCAGTACTTC.

V is TRBV14 and J is TRBJ1-2; a possible D gene is TRBD1 (5 bases). Germline V gives CDR1 SGHDN, CDR2 FVKESK. The V end was cut by 1 base, the J end by 7 bases, with 22 bases between. The CDR3 sequence is 17 residues long. CDR3 bases: TGTGCCAGCAGCCAAGTTCGGTGGGGCCCGGTCTTACGTGGCTACACCTTC. It encodes CASSQVRWGPVLRGYTF.

CDR3 nucleotide sequence: TGTGCCAGCAGCCTTGGCGGGGACTACAATGAGCAGTTCTTC. Encoded protein: CASSLGGDYNEQFF. This chain uses TRBV11-3 with TRBJ2-1; TRBD2 is a possible D gene (6 bases). V lost 5 bases, J lost 3 bases, and 11 bases lay in between. In germline, CDR1 is SGHNT, CDR2 YENEEA. This CDR3 has 14 amino acids. The full variable domain, with the rest looked up from reference TRBV11-3 and TRBJ2-1, is EAGVVQSPRYKIIEKKQPVAFWCNPISGHNTLYWYLQNLGQGPELLIRYENEEAVDDSQLPKDRFSAERLKGVDSTLKIQPAELGDSAVYLCASSLGGDYNEQFFGPGTRLTVL.

The V and J genes are TRBV5-1 and TRBJ2-5, with TRBD1 matching 10 bases. The ends lost 4 bases at V and 1 base at J; junction bases unmatched: 1. The CDR3 is 14 residues long. Germline V gene data show CDR1 as SGHRS and CDR2 as YFSETQ. Here the CDR3 reads CASSRDRGQETQYF. The DNA for the CDR3 is TGCGCCAGCAGCCGGGACAGGGGCCAAGAGACCCAGTACTTC.